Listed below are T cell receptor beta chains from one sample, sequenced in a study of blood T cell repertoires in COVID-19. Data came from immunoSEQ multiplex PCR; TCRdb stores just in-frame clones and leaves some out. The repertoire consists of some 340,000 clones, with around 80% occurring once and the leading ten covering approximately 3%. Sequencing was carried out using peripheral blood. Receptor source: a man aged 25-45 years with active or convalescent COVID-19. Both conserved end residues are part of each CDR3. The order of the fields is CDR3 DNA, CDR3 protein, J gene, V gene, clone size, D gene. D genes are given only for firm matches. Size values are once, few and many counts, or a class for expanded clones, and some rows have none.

TGCGCCAGCAGCCAAGGGTCGGGGACAGCCAAAGAGACCCAGTACTTC CASSQGSGTAKETQYF TRBJ2-5 TRBV4-1 . TRBD1
TGCGCCAGCAGCCAAGATCGGGGGGCCAGGATCTATGGCTACACCTTC CASSQDRGARIYGYTF TRBJ1-2 TRBV4-3 . .
TGTGCCAGCAGCAGGACAGGGGACACTGAAGCTTTCTTT CASSRTGDTEAFF TRBJ1-1 TRBV5-4 . TRBD1
TGCGCCAGCAGCCAAGTCGCAGGGGACTACAATGAGCAGTTCTTC CASSQVAGDYNEQFF TRBJ2-1 TRBV4-3 many .
TGTGCCAGCAGTTACGATAGGGGGAGCGGTTCGAATCAGCCCCAGCATTTT CASSYDRGSGSNQPQHF TRBJ1-5 TRBV6-2/TRBV6-3 once .
TGTGCCAGCTCCATGGACAGGGCGAATCCAGTGGATTCACCCCTCCACTTT CASSMDRANPVDSPLHF TRBJ1-6 TRBV18 few TRBD1
TGCAGTGCTAGTACGTGGAGCCCCGACTATGGCTACACCTTC CSASTWSPDYGYTF TRBJ1-2 TRBV20-1 . .
TGTGCCAGCAGCTTAGGGACAGGGGACAATGAGCAGTTCTTC CASSLGTGDNEQFF TRBJ2-1 TRBV7-6 . TRBD1
TGTGCCAGCAGGAAACTAGGGGGGGAGAGCTCCTACGAGCAGTACTTC CASRKLGGESSYEQYF TRBJ2-7 TRBV11-2 . .
TGTGCCAGCAGCCCCGAACTAGTCTTT CASSPELVF TRBJ1-1 TRBV7-2 . .
TGTGCCAGCAGCCCTAGCGGAGGCACAGATACGCAGTATTTT CASSPSGGTDTQYF TRBJ2-3 TRBV28 . TRBD2
TGTGCCAGCAGCTTGCAGACAGGGAGAAAACAGATTCAGTACTTC CASSLQTGRKQIQYF TRBJ2-4 TRBV5-4 . TRBD1
TGTGCCAGCCTCTTAGCGGGAGGAGCGAATGAGCAGTTCTTC CASLLAGGANEQFF TRBJ2-1 TRBV28 . TRBD2
TGTGCCAGCAGTTACTCATCCGGGGTCTCTATCGGCTACACCTTC CASSYSSGVSIGYTF TRBJ1-2 TRBV6-6 . .
TGTGCCAGCAGTTTGTGGGCTAGCGGGAGTAACACAGATACGCAGTATTTT CASSLWASGSNTDTQYF TRBJ2-3 TRBV28 . TRBD2
TGTGCCAGTAGTATACCCGTGCTAGGAGTTGGAGATACGCAGTATTTT CASSIPVLGVGDTQYF TRBJ2-3 TRBV19 . .
TGTGCCATCAGTGGAGGAGGGACAGGGGTGACTGAAGCTTTCTTT CAISGGGTGVTEAFF TRBJ1-1 TRBV10-3 few TRBD1
TGTGCCAGCAGCTTGAGGAGGTTGGCTAGCGCTAGCCAAGAGACCCAGTACTTC CASSLRRLASASQETQYF TRBJ2-5 TRBV5-4 once .
TGTGCCAGCAGCCCTCGACTAGGGAATGAGCAGTTCTTC CASSPRLGNEQFF TRBJ2-1 TRBV13 . .
TGCAGCGTTGTGAAAGGGGTACATGAGCAGTTCTTC CSVVKGVHEQFF TRBJ2-1 TRBV29-1 . .